The rows below give T cell receptor beta chains drawn from one sample of a study of CD8 T cells in ankylosing spondylitis. TCRdb re-called the 5' RACE reads with MiXCR, one entry per CDR3 protein. The sample contains tens of thousands of distinct CDR3 sequences, less than 3.5% of which appear only once. The sequenced sample consisted of blood, either unsorted or a sorted T cell fraction (not recorded which). The receptors originated from a male donor with ankylosing spondylitis or in good health (not recorded which). Each CDR3 is given with its conserved first and last residue. The D gene is left open where the match is weak. Some rows mark clone size as missing; the rest say once, few, many or name a class of expanded clone.

CDR3: CASSSREFTDTQYF
DNA: TGTGCCAGCAGCTCGCGGGAGTTCACAGATACGCAGTATTTT
V: TRBV9
D: TRBD2
J: TRBJ2-3
size: many

CDR3: CASSPRGKETQYF
DNA: TGTGCCAGCAGCCCGCGGGGGAAAGAGACCCAGTACTTC
V: TRBV9
D: TRBD2
J: TRBJ2-5
size: many

CDR3: CASSVDGGDIQYF
DNA: TGTGCCAGCAGCGTAGACGGGGGTGACATTCAGTACTTC
V: TRBV9
D: NA
J: TRBJ2-4
size: many

CDR3: CASSVEGQGFQETQYF
DNA: TGTGCCAGCAGCGTAGAGGGACAGGGGTTCCAAGAGACCCAGTACTTC
V: TRBV9
D: TRBD1
J: TRBJ2-5
size: many

CDR3: CASTSGRAVNEQFF
DNA: TGTGCCAGCACAAGCGGGAGGGCCGTAAATGAGCAGTTCTTC
V: TRBV9
D: TRBD2
J: TRBJ2-1
size: NA

CDR3: CASSVGRGDQPQHF
DNA: TGTGCCAGCAGCGTAGGCAGGGGTGATCAGCCCCAGCATTTT
V: TRBV9
D: NA
J: TRBJ1-5
size: many

CDR3: CASSGERGGYEQYF
DNA: TGTGCCAGCAGCGGCGAAAGGGGCGGGTACGAGCAGTACTTC
V: TRBV9
D: NA
J: TRBJ2-7
size: many

CDR3: CASSPGGPNEQFF
DNA: TGTGCCAGCAGCCCGGGGGGGCCCAATGAGCAGTTCTTC
V: TRBV9
D: TRBD2
J: TRBJ2-1
size: many

CDR3: CASSAKREIYEQFF
DNA: TGTGCCAGCAGCGCTAAGCGGGAGATATATGAGCAGTTCTTC
V: TRBV9
D: TRBD2
J: TRBJ2-1
size: many

CDR3: CASSVDQGSYNEQFF
DNA: TGTGCCAGCAGCGTAGATCAGGGCTCCTACAATGAGCAGTTCTTC
V: TRBV9
D: NA
J: TRBJ2-1
size: many

CDR3: CASSVATSGFQETQYF
DNA: TGTGCCAGCAGCGTAGCTACTAGCGGGTTCCAAGAGACCCAGTACTTC
V: TRBV9
D: TRBD2
J: TRBJ2-5
size: many

CDR3: CASSLQSGANVLTF
DNA: TGTGCCAGCAGCTTACAGTCTGGGGCCAACGTCCTGACTTTC
V: TRBV9
D: NA
J: TRBJ2-6
size: NA

CDR3: CASSVDRDQETQYF
DNA: TGTGCCAGCAGCGTTGACAGGGATCAAGAGACCCAGTACTTC
V: TRBV9
D: TRBD1
J: TRBJ2-5
size: many

CDR3: CASSVGPGEAETQYF
DNA: TGTGCCAGCAGCGTAGGGCCAGGAGAAGCGGAGACCCAGTACTTC
V: TRBV9
D: NA
J: TRBJ2-5
size: many

CDR3: CAPEGGTDYQPQHF
DNA: TGTGCTCCAGAGGGCGGGACAGATTATCAGCCCCAGCATTTT
V: TRBV11-3
D: TRBD1
J: TRBJ1-5
size: many

CDR3: CASSAAGTTNEQFF
DNA: TGTGCCAGCAGCGCGGCCGGGACTACCAATGAGCAGTTCTTC
V: TRBV9
D: TRBD2
J: TRBJ2-1
size: many

CDR3: CASSVGTQPTDTQYF
DNA: TGTGCCAGCAGCGTCGGGACTCAACCCACAGATACGCAGTATTTT
V: TRBV9
D: NA
J: TRBJ2-3
size: many

CDR3: CASSGHRGSTEAFF
DNA: TGTGCCAGCAGCGGCCACAGGGGGTCCACTGAAGCTTTCTTT
V: TRBV9
D: TRBD1
J: TRBJ1-1
size: many

CDR3: CASSVGGLAGNTQYF
DNA: TGTGCCAGCAGCGTAGGAGGTCTAGCGGGAAATACGCAGTATTTT
V: TRBV9
D: TRBD2
J: TRBJ2-3
size: many

CDR3: CASSVDAQGPRVYF
DNA: TGTGCCAGCAGCGTAGACGCGCAGGGTCCCCGGGTGTACTTC
V: TRBV9
D: NA
J: TRBJ2-7
size: many

CDR3: CASTKDRAVTEAFF
DNA: TGTGCCAGCACCAAGGACAGGGCGGTCACTGAAGCTTTCTTT
V: TRBV9
D: TRBD1
J: TRBJ1-1
size: many

CDR3: CASSGGPGTSDNEQFF
DNA: TGTGCCAGCAGCGGCGGTCCCGGGACTAGCGACAATGAGCAGTTCTTC
V: TRBV9
D: TRBD2
J: TRBJ2-1
size: many

CDR3: CASSSKRGTYNEQFF
DNA: TGTGCCAGCAGCTCCAAGCGGGGGACATACAATGAGCAGTTCTTC
V: TRBV9
D: TRBD2
J: TRBJ2-1
size: many

CDR3: CASSVGLAESSYEQYF
DNA: TGTGCCAGCAGCGTAGGGCTAGCGGAGAGCTCCTACGAGCAGTACTTC
V: TRBV9
D: TRBD2
J: TRBJ2-7
size: many

CDR3: CASSVGPRGDTQYF
DNA: TGTGCCAGCAGCGTAGGCCCGAGGGGGGATACGCAGTATTTT
V: TRBV9
D: NA
J: TRBJ2-3
size: many

CDR3: CASSVAKTSVTGELFF
DNA: TGTGCCAGCAGCGTAGCGAAGACTTCAGTCACCGGGGAGCTGTTTTTT
V: TRBV9
D: NA
J: TRBJ2-2
size: many

CDR3: CASSPTQGNEKLFF
DNA: TGTGCCAGCAGCCCCACCCAGGGAAATGAAAAACTGTTTTTT
V: TRBV9
D: NA
J: TRBJ1-4
size: many

CDR3: CASSEKLAGGRNEQFF
DNA: TGTGCCAGCAGCGAAAAACTAGCGGGAGGACGAAATGAGCAGTTCTTC
V: TRBV9
D: TRBD2
J: TRBJ2-1
size: many

CDR3: CASSVLGDTYEQYF
DNA: TGTGCCAGCAGCGTACTCGGGGACACCTACGAGCAGTACTTC
V: TRBV9
D: NA
J: TRBJ2-7
size: many

CDR3: CASSVDAVRDTEAFF
DNA: TGTGCCAGCAGCGTAGACGCAGTTAGGGACACTGAAGCTTTCTTT
V: TRBV9
D: NA
J: TRBJ1-1
size: many

CDR3: CASSVEQGGIQYF
DNA: TGTGCCAGCAGCGTAGAACAGGGAGGCATTCAGTACTTC
V: TRBV9
D: NA
J: TRBJ2-4
size: many

CDR3: CASSVATGGVAGYNEQFF
DNA: TGTGCCAGCAGCGTAGCTACGGGAGGAGTAGCGGGGTACAATGAGCAGTTCTTC
V: TRBV9
D: TRBD2
J: TRBJ2-1
size: many

CDR3: CASSVGTGFDEQFF
DNA: TGTGCCAGCAGCGTCGGGACAGGGTTCGATGAGCAGTTCTTC
V: TRBV9
D: TRBD1
J: TRBJ2-1
size: medium-sized

CDR3: CASTVGSGLRNEQFF
DNA: TGTGCCAGCACCGTAGGTTCGGGACTTAGGAATGAGCAGTTCTTC
V: TRBV9
D: NA
J: TRBJ2-1
size: many

CDR3: CASSLGTSGRNEQFF
DNA: TGTGCCAGCAGCCTCGGGACTAGCGGGAGAAATGAGCAGTTCTTC
V: TRBV9
D: TRBD2
J: TRBJ2-1
size: many

CDR3: CASSPGLAGPENEQFF
DNA: TGTGCCAGCAGCCCGGGACTAGCCGGACCGGAAAATGAGCAGTTCTTC
V: TRBV9
D: TRBD2
J: TRBJ2-1
size: many

CDR3: CASSFRAQGAGGTEAFF
DNA: TGTGCCAGCAGCTTCAGGGCACAGGGGGCGGGAGGCACTGAAGCTTTCTTT
V: TRBV9
D: TRBD1
J: TRBJ1-1
size: many